This paragraph reports one TCR beta chain. The PCR ran on 60 Vbeta and 13 Jbeta primers. Libraries were prepared by immunoSEQ multiplex PCR; TCRdb keeps only in-frame clonotypes and omits some of them. The sample records approximately 150,000 clones, around four fifths being singletons. The sample originates from a study of cytomegalovirus exposure and HLA in healthy donors. Germline values: CDR1 SGHRS, CDR2 YFSETQ. V was clipped by 7 bases and J by 0 bases, with 15 bases between them. The CDR3 extends over 15 amino acids. This TCR was sampled from a woman between 45 and 65 years old in good health and CMV-seronegative. What was sequenced was PBMCs. V is TRBV5-1 and J is TRBJ2-3; tentative D call: TRBD1 (5 bases). CDR3 region: CASRQHAGSTDTQYF. The CDR3 coding sequence is TGCGCCAGCCGACAGCACGCTGGGAGCACAGATACGCAGTATTTT.